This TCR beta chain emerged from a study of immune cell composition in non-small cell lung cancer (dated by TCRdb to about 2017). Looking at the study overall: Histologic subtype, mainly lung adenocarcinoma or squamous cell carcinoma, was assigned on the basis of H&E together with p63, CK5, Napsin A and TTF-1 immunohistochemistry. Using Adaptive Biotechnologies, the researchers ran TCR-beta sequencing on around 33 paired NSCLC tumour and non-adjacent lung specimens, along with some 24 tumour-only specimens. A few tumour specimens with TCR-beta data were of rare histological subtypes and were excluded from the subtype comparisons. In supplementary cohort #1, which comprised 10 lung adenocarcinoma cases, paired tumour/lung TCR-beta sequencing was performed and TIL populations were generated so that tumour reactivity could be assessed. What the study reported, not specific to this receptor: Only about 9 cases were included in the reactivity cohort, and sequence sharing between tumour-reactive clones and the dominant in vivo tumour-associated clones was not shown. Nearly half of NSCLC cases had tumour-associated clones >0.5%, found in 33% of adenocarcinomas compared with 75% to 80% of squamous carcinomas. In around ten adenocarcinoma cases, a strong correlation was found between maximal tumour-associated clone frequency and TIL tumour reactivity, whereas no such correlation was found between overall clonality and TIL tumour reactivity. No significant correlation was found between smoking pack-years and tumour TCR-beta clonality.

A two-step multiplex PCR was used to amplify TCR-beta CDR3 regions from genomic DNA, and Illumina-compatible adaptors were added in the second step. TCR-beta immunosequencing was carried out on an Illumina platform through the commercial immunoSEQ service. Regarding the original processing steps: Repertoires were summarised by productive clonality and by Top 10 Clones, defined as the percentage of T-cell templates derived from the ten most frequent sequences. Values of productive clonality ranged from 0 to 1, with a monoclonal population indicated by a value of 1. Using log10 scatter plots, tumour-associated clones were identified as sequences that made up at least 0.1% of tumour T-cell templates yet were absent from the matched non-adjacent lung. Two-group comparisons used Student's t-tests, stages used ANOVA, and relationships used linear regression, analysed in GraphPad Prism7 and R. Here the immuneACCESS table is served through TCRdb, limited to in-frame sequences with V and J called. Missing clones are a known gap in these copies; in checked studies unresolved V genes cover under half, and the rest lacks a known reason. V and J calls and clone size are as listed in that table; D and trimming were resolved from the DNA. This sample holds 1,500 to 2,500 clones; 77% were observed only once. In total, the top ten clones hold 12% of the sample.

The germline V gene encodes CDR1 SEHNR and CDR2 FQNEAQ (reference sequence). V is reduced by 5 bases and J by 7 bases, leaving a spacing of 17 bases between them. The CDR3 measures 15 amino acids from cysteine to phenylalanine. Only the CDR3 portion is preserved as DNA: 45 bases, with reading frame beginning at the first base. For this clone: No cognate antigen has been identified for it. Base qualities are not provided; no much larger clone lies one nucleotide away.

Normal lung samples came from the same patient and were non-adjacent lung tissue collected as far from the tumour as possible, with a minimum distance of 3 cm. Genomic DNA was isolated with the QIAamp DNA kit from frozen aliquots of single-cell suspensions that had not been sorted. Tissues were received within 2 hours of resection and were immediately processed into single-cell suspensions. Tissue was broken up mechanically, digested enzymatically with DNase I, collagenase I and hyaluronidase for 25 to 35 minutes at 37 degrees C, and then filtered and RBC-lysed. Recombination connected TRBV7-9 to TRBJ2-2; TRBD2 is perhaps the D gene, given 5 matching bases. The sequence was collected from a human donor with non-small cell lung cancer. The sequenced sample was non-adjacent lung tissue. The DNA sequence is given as TGTGCCAGCAGCACCTGGTCCTTCGGGGACGGGGAGCTGTTTTTT. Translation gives CASSTWSFGDGELFF.